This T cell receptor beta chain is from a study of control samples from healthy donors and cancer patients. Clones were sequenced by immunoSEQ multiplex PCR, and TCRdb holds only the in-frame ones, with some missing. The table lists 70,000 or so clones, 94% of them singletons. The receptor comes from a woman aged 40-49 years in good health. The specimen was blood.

This CDR3 is CASSQGADQPQHF. The CDR3 bases are TGTGCCAGCAGCCAAGGGGCAGACCAGCCCCAGCATTTT. V usage is TRBV3-1 (or the pseudogene TRBV3-2) and J usage is TRBJ1-5; D is unresolved. This CDR3 spans 13 amino acids. The V end lost 1 base, the J end lost 7 bases, and 8 bases lay between the germline ends. The germline V gene has CDR1 LGHDT and CDR2 YNNKEL (reference sequence).